Detailed here is one T cell receptor (beta chain). Its antigen is unknown. Trimming left V 2 bases short and J 6 bases short, with 9 bases between. The CDR3 consists of 13 residues. Germline values: CDR1 MRHNA, CDR2 SNTAGT. This record comes from a study of T cell responses to AZD1222 COVID-19 vaccine. TCRdb keeps only in-frame clones here, not all; method: immunoSEQ multiplex PCR. The table has some 150,000 clones, over 85% seen once; the top ten hold about 20%. Study results and caveats: Dominant at 160-218 and 743-854, vaccine-associated CD4 TCRs also spanned spike. At study baseline, merely several AZD1222 recipients were seropositive.

This clonotype was obtained from an adult in good health. The sequences come from peripheral blood, collected on day 0 of AZD1222 vaccination. V and J are TRBV6-4 and TRBJ2-3; TRBD1 is a possible D gene (6 bases). CDR3 loop: CASSDGDTDTQYF. CDR3 in DNA: TGTGCCAGCAGTGACGGGGACACGGATACGCAGTATTTT.